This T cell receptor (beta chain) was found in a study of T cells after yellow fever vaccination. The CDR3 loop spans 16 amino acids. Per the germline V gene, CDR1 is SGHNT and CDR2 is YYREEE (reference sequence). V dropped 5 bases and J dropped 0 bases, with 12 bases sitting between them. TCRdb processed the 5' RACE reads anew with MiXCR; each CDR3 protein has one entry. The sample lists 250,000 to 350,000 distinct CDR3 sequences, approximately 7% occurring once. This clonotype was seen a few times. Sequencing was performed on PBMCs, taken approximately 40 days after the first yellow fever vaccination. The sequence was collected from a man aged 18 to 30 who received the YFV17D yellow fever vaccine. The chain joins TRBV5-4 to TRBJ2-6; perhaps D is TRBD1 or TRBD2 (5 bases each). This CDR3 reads CASRRDPDSGANVLTF. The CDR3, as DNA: TGTGCCAGCAGACGGGACCCTGACTCTGGGGCCAACGTCCTGACTTTC.